This is a list of T cell receptor beta chains from one sample in a study of vaccination and CD4 T cells after COVID-19. MiXCR, applied by TCRdb to the PCR reads, yields one record per CDR3 protein. The sample yields about 6,300 distinct CDR3 sequences, approximately 33% seen once. The antigens these receptors bind are not known. Sequenced sample: CD4+ T cells from blood, cultured in vitro. The origin of the receptors is a human donor in good health. CDR3s include the opening cysteine and the closing phenylalanine or tryptophan. A D gene is named only where the DNA matches it firmly. Rows give clone size only sometimes, using once, few, many, or a class for an expanded clone.

TRBJ2-6 | NA | TRBV7-6 | 18 | NA | CASSLLGRRTSGANVLTF | TGTGCCAGCAGCTTATTGGGTCGACGTACTTCTGGGGCCAACGTCCTGACTTTC
TRBJ1-5 | NA | TRBV19 | 17 | once | CASTLGSGSNSNQPQHF | TGTGCCAGCACTCTCGGGTCAGGGTCGAATAGCAATCAGCCCCAGCATTTT
TRBJ2-1 | NA | TRBV7-2 | 14 | once | CASSARASSNEQFF | TGTGCCAGCAGCGCGCGAGCTAGTTCCAATGAGCAGTTCTTC
TRBJ2-2 | TRBD2 | TRBV6-1 | 16 | NA | CASSPGTTFNTGELFF | TGTGCCAGCAGTCCCGGGACTACTTTTAACACCGGGGAGCTGTTTTTT
TRBJ1-1 | NA | TRBV20-1 | 15 | few | CSAPLLQLTGTEAFF | TGCAGTGCCCCCCTACTACAGTTAACCGGCACTGAAGCTTTCTTT
TRBJ1-1 | NA | TRBV5-1 | 12 | NA | CASTEGYSEAFF | TGCGCCAGCACCGAGGGGTACTCTGAAGCTTTCTTT
TRBJ1-5 | NA | TRBV21-1 | 18 | NA | CASSKAGQGGHSNQPQHF | TGTGCCAGCAGCAAAGCCGGACAGGGAGGTCATAGCAATCAGCCCCAGCATTTT
TRBJ2-7 | TRBD2 | TRBV28 | 18 | NA | CASSLFVGLARPPYEQYF | TGTGCCAGCAGTTTATTCGTGGGACTAGCCCGACCGCCCTACGAGCAGTACTTC
TRBJ2-7 | NA | TRBV6-1 | 12 | NA | CASSETGYEQYF | TGTGCCAGCAGTGAGACAGGCTACGAGCAGTACTTC
TRBJ2-1 | NA | TRBV7-9 | 17 | NA | CASNSHEGLGAYNEQFF | TGTGCCAGCAACTCCCACGAGGGGCTAGGCGCATACAATGAGCAGTTCTTC
TRBJ1-2 | NA | TRBV20-1 | 12 | medium-sized | CSIFFRSYGYTF | TGCAGTATCTTCTTTCGGAGCTATGGCTACACCTTC
TRBJ2-6 | TRBD2 | TRBV28 | 16 | few | CASSPRGGTGANVLTF | TGTGCCAGCAGTCCCCGGGGGGGGACTGGGGCCAACGTCCTGACTTTC
TRBJ1-3 | NA | TRBV5-1 | 14 | NA | CASSLGTAGNTIYF | TGCGCCAGCAGCTTGGGGACAGCTGGAAACACCATATATTTT
TRBJ2-1 | NA | TRBV7-9 | 15 | NA | CTSRFAGAPYNEQFF | TGTACCAGCAGATTCGCCGGGGCCCCCTACAATGAGCAGTTCTTC
TRBJ2-2 | TRBD2 | TRBV6-1 | 14 | NA | CASSTRTRTGELFF | TGTGCCAGCAGTACCCGGACTAGGACCGGGGAGCTGTTTTTT
TRBJ2-5 | NA | TRBV6-1 | 14 | few | CASSIRWGLETQYF | TGTGCCAGCAGCATCCGTTGGGGTCTGGAGACCCAGTACTTC
TRBJ1-2 | NA | TRBV7-9 | 13 | few | CASSLTGPYGYTF | TGTGCCAGCAGCTTGACGGGGCCCTATGGCTACACCTTC
TRBJ2-7 | NA | TRBV6-1 | 11 | NA | CASSPSGEQYF | TGTGCCAGCAGTCCGTCAGGGGAGCAGTACTTC
TRBJ2-5 | TRBD2 | TRBV20-1 | 14 | few | CSARLAGVGETQYF | TGCAGTGCTAGACTAGCGGGAGTGGGTGAGACCCAGTACTTC
TRBJ1-6 | NA | TRBV6-2/TRBV6-3 | 12 | NA | CASSYPRSPLHF | TGTGCCAGCAGTTACCCCAGATCACCCCTCCACTTT
TRBJ2-5 | NA | TRBV4-3 | 14 | NA | CASSQEGAQETQYF | TGCGCCAGCAGCCAAGAGGGGGCCCAAGAGACCCAGTACTTC
TRBJ2-5 | TRBD2 | TRBV6-1 | 14 | NA | CASRAGTRQETQYF | TGTGCCAGCAGAGCCGGGACTAGACAAGAGACCCAGTACTTC
TRBJ2-6 | NA | TRBV7-9 | 17 | few | CASSREEGAIWANVLTF | TGTGCCAGCTCCCGAGAGGAGGGGGCGATCTGGGCCAACGTCCTGACTTTC
TRBJ2-1 | TRBD2 | TRBV6-2/TRBV6-3 | 19 | NA | CASRFDRGRGAGGYNEQFF | TGTGCCAGCAGATTCGACAGGGGCCGCGGAGCGGGAGGGTACAATGAGCAGTTCTTC
TRBJ2-7 | NA | TRBV28 | 14 | NA | CASSSIGGGQEQYF | TGTGCCAGCAGTTCTATAGGAGGGGGGCAGGAGCAGTACTTC
TRBJ2-7 | NA | TRBV21-1 | 16 | NA | CASEGFLAGYNYEQYF | TGTGCCAGCGAAGGCTTCCTAGCGGGGTACAACTACGAGCAGTACTTC
TRBJ2-3 | TRBD2 | TRBV12-3/TRBV12-4 | 15 | NA | CASSSLAGAVDTQYF | TGTGCCAGCAGTTCACTAGCGGGAGCGGTAGATACGCAGTATTTT
TRBJ2-1 | TRBD1 | TRBV19 | 17 | NA | CASRGGQGAFSYNEQFF | TGTGCCAGTAGGGGGGGACAGGGGGCCTTCTCCTACAATGAGCAGTTCTTC
TRBJ2-7 | NA | TRBV7-9 | 14 | NA | CASSLSGSPYEQYF | TGTGCCAGCAGCCTTAGCGGCTCCCCCTACGAGCAGTACTTC
TRBJ2-5 | NA | TRBV25-1 | 14 | medium-sized | CASSERGFQETQYF | TGTGCCAGCAGTGAGAGGGGTTTCCAAGAGACCCAGTACTTC
TRBJ1-5 | NA | TRBV18 | 17 | NA | CASSLKGTGNSNQPQHF | TGTGCCAGCTCACTCAAAGGGACTGGGAATAGCAATCAGCCCCAGCATTTT
TRBJ2-1 | NA | TRBV21-1 | 15 | few | CASSSRDRGYNEQFF | TGTGCCAGCAGCTCCCGGGACAGGGGCTACAATGAGCAGTTCTTC
TRBJ1-1 | NA | TRBV7-8 | 15 | few | CASSSVDRWNTEAFF | TGTGCCAGCAGCTCGGTTGACAGGTGGAACACTGAAGCTTTCTTT
TRBJ1-5 | NA | TRBV6-1 | 15 | NA | CASSRTVQSNQPQHF | TGTGCCAGCAGTCGGACAGTGCAAAGCAATCAGCCCCAGCATTTT
TRBJ2-3 | TRBD2 | TRBV5-4 | 15 | NA | CASSLGTSFRDTQYF | TGTGCCAGCAGCTTGGGGACTAGCTTTAGAGATACGCAGTATTTT
TRBJ2-5 | NA | TRBV20-1 | 12 | NA | CSAGQIQETQYF | TGCAGCGCAGGACAGATCCAAGAGACCCAGTACTTC
TRBJ2-1 | TRBD1 | TRBV20-1 | 19 | few | CSATDPTTFRTGSAYEQFF | TGCAGTGCTACCGATCCTACAACGTTCCGGACAGGGTCGGCGTATGAGCAGTTCTTC
TRBJ2-3 | NA | TRBV19 | 14 | few | CASSIAGSADTQYF | TGTGCCAGTAGTATAGCCGGGAGCGCAGATACGCAGTATTTT
TRBJ1-6 | NA | TRBV6-1 | 15 | NA | CASRTLGGSESPLHF | TGTGCCAGCAGGACCCTGGGGGGTTCTGAATCACCCCTCCACTTT
TRBJ2-7 | TRBD1 | TRBV4-2 | 15 | few | CASSQTPGQGSEQYF | TGTGCCAGCAGCCAAACACCGGGACAGGGGAGCGAGCAGTACTTC
TRBJ1-2 | NA | TRBV4-1 | 13 | NA | CASSQGTFGGYTF | TGCGCCAGCAGCCAAGGGACATTCGGTGGCTACACCTTC
TRBJ1-2 | TRBD1 | TRBV20-1 | 17 | few | CSASKGTGTSNNYGYTF | TGCAGTGCTAGTAAAGGGACAGGCACTTCTAATAACTATGGCTACACCTTC
TRBJ2-2 | TRBD2 | TRBV7-2 | 17 | NA | CASSLGLAGSWTGELFF | TGTGCCAGCAGCTTGGGACTAGCGGGAAGTTGGACCGGGGAGCTGTTTTTT
TRBJ1-2 | TRBD1 | TRBV12-3/TRBV12-4 | 13 | NA | CASSMDRGHGYTF | TGTGCCAGCAGTATGGACAGGGGACATGGCTACACCTTC
TRBJ2-3 | TRBD2 | TRBV6-1 | 14 | NA | CASQRETRTDTQYF | TGTGCCTCCCAGCGGGAGACGCGCACAGATACGCAGTATTTT
TRBJ1-6 | NA | TRBV6-5 | 16 | NA | CASSYSRSVYNSPLHF | TGTGCCAGCAGTTACTCGAGGTCGGTCTATAATTCACCCCTCCACTTT
TRBJ2-2 | NA | TRBV7-6 | 16 | NA | CASSLLISTADGELFF | TGTGCCAGCAGCTTATTGATTTCGACAGCGGACGGGGAGCTGTTTTTT
TRBJ2-2 | NA | TRBV20-1 | 15 | NA | CSARVGKSGSGELFF | TGCAGTGCTAGAGTGGGTAAATCTGGATCCGGGGAGCTGTTTTTT
TRBJ2-1 | NA | TRBV7-2 | 14 | NA | CASSLLASYNEQFF | TGTGCCAGCAGCTTACTAGCCTCCTACAATGAGCAGTTCTTC
TRBJ1-6 | NA | TRBV28 | 13 | few | CASSFSTGQPLHF | TGTGCCAGCAGTTTCAGTACAGGTCAACCCCTCCACTTT
TRBJ2-3 | TRBD2 | TRBV20-1 | 16 | NA | CSARSPAGAGTDTQYF | TGCAGTGCTAGATCCCCAGCGGGGGCTGGCACAGATACGCAGTATTTT